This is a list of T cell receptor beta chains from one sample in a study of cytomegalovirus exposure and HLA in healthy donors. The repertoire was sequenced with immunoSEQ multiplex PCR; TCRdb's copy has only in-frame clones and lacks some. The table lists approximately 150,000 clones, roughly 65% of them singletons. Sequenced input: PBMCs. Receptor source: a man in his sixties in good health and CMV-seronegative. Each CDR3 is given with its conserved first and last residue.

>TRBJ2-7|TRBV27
CASSSIRLAGVAYEQYF
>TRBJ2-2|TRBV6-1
CASSERGSGRITGELFF
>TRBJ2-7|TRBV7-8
CASSFGGYSYEQYF
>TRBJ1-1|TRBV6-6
CASSYSGQGTEAFF
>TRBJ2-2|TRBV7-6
CASSLDWGRYTGELFF
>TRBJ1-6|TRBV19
CASSGRPNSPLHF
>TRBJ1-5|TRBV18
CASSPLQDNQPQHF
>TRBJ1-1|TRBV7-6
CASSLYQGNTEAFF
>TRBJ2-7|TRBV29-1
CSVEGAGSSEQYF
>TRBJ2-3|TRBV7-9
CASSKGHGEIDTQYF
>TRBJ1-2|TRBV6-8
CASSETGQREGYTF
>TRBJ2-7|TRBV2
CASNRQVREQYF
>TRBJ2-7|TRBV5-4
CASSSLAGGIYEQYF
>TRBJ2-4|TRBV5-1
CASSPGLAEVAKNIQYF
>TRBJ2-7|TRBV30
CAWTSGRGLPYEQYF
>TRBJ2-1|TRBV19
CASSILAAVGYNEQFF
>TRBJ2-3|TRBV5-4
CASSLEISGSTDTQYF
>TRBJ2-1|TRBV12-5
CASGLGTLGSYNEQFF
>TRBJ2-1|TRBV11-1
CASRSSRGNEQFF
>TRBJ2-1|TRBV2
CASGDSRGNEQFF
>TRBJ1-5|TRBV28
CASSLWGTGADNQPQHF
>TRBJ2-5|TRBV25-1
CASSVSGIQETQYF
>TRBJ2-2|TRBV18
CASSPRTGSANTGELFF
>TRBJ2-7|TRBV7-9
CASSPRDRARYEQYF
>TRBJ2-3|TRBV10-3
CAISDPWTRWADTQYF
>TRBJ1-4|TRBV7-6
CASSTYSPNEKLFF
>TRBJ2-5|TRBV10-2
CASSDLAAGVVETQYF
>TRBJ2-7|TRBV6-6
CASVNHGGRPYEQYF
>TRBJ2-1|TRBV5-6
CASRLSGYNEQFF
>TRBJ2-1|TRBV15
CATSALPGSSYNEQFF
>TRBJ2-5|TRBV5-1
CASSYSSALQETQYF
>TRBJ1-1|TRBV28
CASSRSDRGAGTEAFF
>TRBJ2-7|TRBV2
CASVGLAGVGYEQYF
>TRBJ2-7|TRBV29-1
CSAGLAGAYEQYF
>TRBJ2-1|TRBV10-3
CAHGIRQGGNEQFF
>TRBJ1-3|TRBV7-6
CASSSRGQQVSGNTIYF